The T cell receptor beta chain described here comes from a study of technical replicates of blood from a handful of donors. Measured with immunoSEQ multiplex PCR; TCRdb has only the in-frame clones, and not every one. The sample carries some 76,000 clones, 90% to 95% recorded once. Germline trimming cut 6 bases from V and 4 bases from J; bases unmatched to any gene: 3. This CDR3 is 14 amino acids long. The germline CDR1 and CDR2 sequences are MDHEN and SYDVKM. The origin of this receptor is a human donor in good health. J is TRBJ2-3 and V is TRBV28; TRBD2 matches at 11 bases. Sequenced: T cells isolated from PBMCs. CDR3 sequence reads: CASRLSGRADTQYF. The CDR3 DNA sequence: TGTGCCAGCAGACTTAGCGGGAGGGCAGATACGCAGTATTTT.